This TCR beta chain was sequenced in a study of CD8+CD57+ T cells in acquired aplastic anemia. Study details: Isolated CD4+ and CD8+ cells, once sorted, yielded DNA averaging around 2.9 ug.

Trimming removed 0 bases at V and 7 bases at J, with 14 bases between. This CDR3 contains 16 residues. Germline V lookup: CDR1 SGHRS, CDR2 YFSETQ. About this clonotype itself: Antigen specificity is unknown.

Study observations and caveats: Patients and controls turned out to have 25 to 35 CD8+ CDR3 sequences in common. Significant differences in CD8+ Simpson's diversity were not observed between patients and controls.

Genomic DNA provided the template from which TCR beta VDJ and CDR3 profiles were obtained. TCRdb ran MiXCR on the reads and lists one entry per CDR3 protein. The data contain 150,000 to 200,000 distinct CDR3 sequences, about three fifths of them singletons. This sequence originates from a human donor with severe aplastic anemia or a healthy control (not recorded which). The sequencing input was sorted CD4+, CD8+, or CD8+CD57+ T cells (not recorded which) from PBMCs. This rearrangement joins TRBV5-1 to TRBJ1-6; D gene unclear. The CDR3 DNA sequence: TGCGCCAGCAGCTTGGGTATGGCAGCTCGGAATTCACCCCTCCACTTT. It yields the protein CASSLGMAARNSPLHF.